This T cell receptor (beta chain) came from a study of cytomegalovirus exposure and HLA in healthy donors. This clone was picked up a small number of times. PCR amplification relied on 60 Vbeta primers (plus 13 Jbeta primers). Profiling relied on immunoSEQ multiplex PCR, and the TCRdb table lists in-frame clones only, not all of them. The data contain 150,000 to 180,000 clones, around 80% of them seen just once; the ten biggest clones take up 4%. Trimming removed 1 base from V and 3 bases from J, with 6 bases in between. Per germline, CDR1 SGHNT and CDR2 YENEEA. The CDR3 totals 13 residues. This sequence was found in a woman aged 40 to 50 in good health and CMV-seronegative. The chain has TRBV11-3 and TRBJ1-1; D unclear. The sequencing input was PBMCs. The CDR3 region is CASSLAPHTEAFF. In nucleotides, the CDR3 is TGTGCCAGCAGCTTAGCCCCTCACACTGAAGCTTTCTTT.